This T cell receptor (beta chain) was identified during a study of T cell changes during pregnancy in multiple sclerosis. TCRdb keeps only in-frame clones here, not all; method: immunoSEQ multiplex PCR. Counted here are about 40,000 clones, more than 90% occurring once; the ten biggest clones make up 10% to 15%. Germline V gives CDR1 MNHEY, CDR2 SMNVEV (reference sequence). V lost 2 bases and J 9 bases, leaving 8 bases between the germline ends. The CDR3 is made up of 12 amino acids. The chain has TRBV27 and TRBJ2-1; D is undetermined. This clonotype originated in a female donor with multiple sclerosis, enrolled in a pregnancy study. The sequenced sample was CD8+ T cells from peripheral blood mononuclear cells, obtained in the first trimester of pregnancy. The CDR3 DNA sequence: TGTGCCAGCAGTTTAGGAACTACTGAGCAGTTCTTC. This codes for CASSLGTTEQFF.